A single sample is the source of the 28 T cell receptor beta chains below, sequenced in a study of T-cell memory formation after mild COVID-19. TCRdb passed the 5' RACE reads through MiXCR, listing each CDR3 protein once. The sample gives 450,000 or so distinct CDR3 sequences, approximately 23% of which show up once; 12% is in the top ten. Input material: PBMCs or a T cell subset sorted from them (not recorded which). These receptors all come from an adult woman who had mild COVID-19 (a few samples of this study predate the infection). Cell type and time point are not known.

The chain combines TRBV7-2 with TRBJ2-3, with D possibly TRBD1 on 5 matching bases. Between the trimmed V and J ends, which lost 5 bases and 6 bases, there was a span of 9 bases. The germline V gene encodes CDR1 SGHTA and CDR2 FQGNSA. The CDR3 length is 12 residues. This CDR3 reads CASSVRVDTQYF. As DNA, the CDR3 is TGTGCCAGCAGCGTCAGGGTGGATACGCAGTATTTT.

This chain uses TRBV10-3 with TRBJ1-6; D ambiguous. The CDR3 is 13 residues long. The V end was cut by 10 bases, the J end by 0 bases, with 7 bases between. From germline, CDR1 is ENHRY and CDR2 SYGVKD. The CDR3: CATLPSYNSPLHF. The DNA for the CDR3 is TGTGCCACCCTACCCTCCTATAATTCACCCCTCCACTTT.

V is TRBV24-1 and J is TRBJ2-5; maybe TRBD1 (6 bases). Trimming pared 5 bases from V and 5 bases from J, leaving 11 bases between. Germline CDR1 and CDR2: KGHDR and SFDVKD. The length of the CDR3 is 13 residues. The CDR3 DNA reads TGTGCCACCAGTGGACAGGCGGAGGAGACCCAGTACTTC. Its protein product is CATSGQAEETQYF.

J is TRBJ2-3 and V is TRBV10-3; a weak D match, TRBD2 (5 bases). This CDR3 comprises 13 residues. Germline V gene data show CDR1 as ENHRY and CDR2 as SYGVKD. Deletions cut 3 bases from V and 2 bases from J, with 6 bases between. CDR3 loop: CAISDSATDTQYF. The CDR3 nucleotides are TGTGCCATCAGTGATAGCGCCACAGATACGCAGTATTTT.

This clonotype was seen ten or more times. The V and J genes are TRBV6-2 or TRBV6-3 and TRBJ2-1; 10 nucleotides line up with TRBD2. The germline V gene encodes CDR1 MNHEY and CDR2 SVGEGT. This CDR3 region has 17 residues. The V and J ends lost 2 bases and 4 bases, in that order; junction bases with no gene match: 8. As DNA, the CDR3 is TGTGCCAGCAGTTACGCTAGCGGGAGTCTTCCTTACAATGAGCAGTTCTTC. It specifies CASSYASGSLPYNEQFF.

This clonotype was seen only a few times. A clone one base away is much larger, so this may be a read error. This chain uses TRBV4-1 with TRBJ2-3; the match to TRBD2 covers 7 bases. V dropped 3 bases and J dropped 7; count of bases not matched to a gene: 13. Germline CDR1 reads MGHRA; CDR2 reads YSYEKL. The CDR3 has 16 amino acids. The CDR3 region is CASSHEVRGVLNTQYF. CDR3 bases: TGCGCCAGCAGCCACGAGGTCCGGGGGGTATTAAATACGCAGTATTTT.

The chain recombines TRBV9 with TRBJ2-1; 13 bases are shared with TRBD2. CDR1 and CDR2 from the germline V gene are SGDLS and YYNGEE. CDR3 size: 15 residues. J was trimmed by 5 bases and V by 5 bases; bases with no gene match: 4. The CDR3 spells CASRRTSGGNNEQFF. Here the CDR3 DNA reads TGTGCCAGCAGAAGGACTAGCGGGGGAAACAATGAGCAGTTCTTC.

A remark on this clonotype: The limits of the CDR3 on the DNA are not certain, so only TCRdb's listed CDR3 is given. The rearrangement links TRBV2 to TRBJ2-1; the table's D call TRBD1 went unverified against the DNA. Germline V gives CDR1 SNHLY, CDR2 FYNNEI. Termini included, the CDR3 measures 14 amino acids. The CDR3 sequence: CASSILAGHNEQFF.

The DNA for the CDR3 is TGCGCCAGCAGCCCTTTAGGGGAGGCTGGAAACACCATATATTTT. Its translation is CASSPLGEAGNTIYF. The genes are TRBV4-1 and TRBJ1-3, with TRBD1 as a possible D gene (5 bases). There are 15 residues in the CDR3. CDR1 and CDR2 (germline): MGHRA, YSYEKL. V shed 4 bases and J shed 2 bases, with 12 bases lying between them.

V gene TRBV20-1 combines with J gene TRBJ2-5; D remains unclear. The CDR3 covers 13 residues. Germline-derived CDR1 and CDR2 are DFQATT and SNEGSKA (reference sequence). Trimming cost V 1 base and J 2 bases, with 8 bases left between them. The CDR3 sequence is CSARGRIQETQYF. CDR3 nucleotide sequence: TGCAGTGCTAGAGGACGGATACAAGAGACCCAGTACTTC.

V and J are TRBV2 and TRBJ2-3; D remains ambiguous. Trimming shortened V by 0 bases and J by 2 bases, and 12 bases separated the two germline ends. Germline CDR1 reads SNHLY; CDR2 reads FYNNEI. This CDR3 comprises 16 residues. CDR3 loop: CASSEAEAPFTDTQYF. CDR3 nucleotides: TGTGCCAGCAGTGAAGCAGAGGCGCCATTCACAGATACGCAGTATTTT.

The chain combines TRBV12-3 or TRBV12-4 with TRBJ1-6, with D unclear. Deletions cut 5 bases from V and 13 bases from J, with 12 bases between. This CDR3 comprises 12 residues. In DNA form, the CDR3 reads TGTGCCAGCAGTCAAACGAACTTCCCCCTCCACTTT. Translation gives CASSQTNFPLHF.

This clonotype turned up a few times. CDR3 sequence reads: CASSGEEKGLPQAFF. CDR3 sequence (DNA): TGCGCCAGCAGTGGAGAAGAGAAGGGTTTACCTCAAGCTTTCTTT. The V call is TRBV10-2, the J call TRBJ1-1; D remains ambiguous. The CDR3 extends over 15 amino acids. V lost 4 bases to trimming and J lost 9 bases, with 21 bases between them. From germline, CDR1 is WSHSY and CDR2 SAAADI.

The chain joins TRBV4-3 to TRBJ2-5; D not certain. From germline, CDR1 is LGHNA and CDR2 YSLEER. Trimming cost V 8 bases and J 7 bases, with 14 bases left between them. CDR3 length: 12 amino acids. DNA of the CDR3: TGCGCCAGCCGACCTCTTAAGGGGACCCAGTACTTC. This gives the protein CASRPLKGTQYF.

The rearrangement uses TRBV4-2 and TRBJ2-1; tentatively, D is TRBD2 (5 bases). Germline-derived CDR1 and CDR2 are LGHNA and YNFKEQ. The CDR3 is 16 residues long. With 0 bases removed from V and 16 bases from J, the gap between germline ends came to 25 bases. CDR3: CASSQEETGGPSFQFF. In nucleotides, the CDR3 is TGTGCCAGCAGCCAAGAGGAGACCGGCGGGCCTTCTTTCCAATTCTTC.

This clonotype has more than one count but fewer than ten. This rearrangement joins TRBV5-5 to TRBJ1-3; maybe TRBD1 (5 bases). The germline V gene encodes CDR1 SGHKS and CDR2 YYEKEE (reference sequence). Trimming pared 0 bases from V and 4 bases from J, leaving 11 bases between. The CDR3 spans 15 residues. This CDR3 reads CASSLGQPGGNTIYF. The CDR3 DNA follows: TGTGCCAGCAGCTTGGGACAGCCCGGCGGAAACACCATATATTTT.

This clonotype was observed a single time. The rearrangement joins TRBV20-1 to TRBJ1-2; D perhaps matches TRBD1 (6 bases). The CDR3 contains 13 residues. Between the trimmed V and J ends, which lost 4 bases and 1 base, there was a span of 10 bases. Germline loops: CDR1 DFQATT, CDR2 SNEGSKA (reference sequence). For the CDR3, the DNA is TGCAGTGCTAAGGACAGCCTTAACTATGGCTACACCTTC. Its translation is CSAKDSLNYGYTF.

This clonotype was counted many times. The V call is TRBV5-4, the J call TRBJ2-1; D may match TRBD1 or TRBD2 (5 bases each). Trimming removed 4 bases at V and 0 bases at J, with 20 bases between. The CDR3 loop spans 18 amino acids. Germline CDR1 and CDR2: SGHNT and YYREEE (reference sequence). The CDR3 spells CASSPGPRRISSYNEQFF. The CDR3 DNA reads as TGTGCCAGCAGCCCGGGACCCCGCCGGATCAGCTCCTACAATGAGCAGTTCTTC. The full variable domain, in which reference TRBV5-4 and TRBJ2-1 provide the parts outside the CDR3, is ETGVTQSPTHLIKTRGQQVTLRCSSQSGHNTVSWYQQALGQGPQFIFQYYREEENGRGNFPPRFSGLQFPNYSSELNVNALELDDSALYLCASSPGPRRISSYNEQFFGPGTRLTVL.

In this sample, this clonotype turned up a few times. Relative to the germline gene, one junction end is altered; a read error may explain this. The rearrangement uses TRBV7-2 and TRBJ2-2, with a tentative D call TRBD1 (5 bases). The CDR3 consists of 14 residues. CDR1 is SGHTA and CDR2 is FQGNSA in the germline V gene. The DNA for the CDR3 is TGTGCCAGCAGCATAGCAGGGTACACCGGGGAGCTGTTTTTT. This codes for CASSIAGYTGELFF.

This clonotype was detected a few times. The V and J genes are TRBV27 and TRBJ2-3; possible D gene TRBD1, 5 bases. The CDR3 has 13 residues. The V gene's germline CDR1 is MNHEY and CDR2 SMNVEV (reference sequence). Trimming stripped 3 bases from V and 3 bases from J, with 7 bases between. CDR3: CASSFRETDTQYF. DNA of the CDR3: TGTGCCAGCAGTTTCAGGGAAACAGATACGCAGTATTTT.

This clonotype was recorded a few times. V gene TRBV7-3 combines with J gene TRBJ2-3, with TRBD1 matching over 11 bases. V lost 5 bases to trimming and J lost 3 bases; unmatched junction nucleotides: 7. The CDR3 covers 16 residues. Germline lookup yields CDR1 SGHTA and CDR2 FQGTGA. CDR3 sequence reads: CASSLTGTGGTDTQYF. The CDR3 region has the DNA TGTGCCAGCAGCCTTACCGGGACAGGGGGTACAGATACGCAGTATTTT.

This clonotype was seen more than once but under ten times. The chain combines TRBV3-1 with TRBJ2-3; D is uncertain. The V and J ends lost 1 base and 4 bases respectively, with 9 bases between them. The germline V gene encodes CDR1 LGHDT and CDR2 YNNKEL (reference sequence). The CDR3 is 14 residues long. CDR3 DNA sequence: TGTGCCAGCAGCCAAGGGTTTATGGCAGATACGCAGTATTTT. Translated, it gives CASSQGFMADTQYF.

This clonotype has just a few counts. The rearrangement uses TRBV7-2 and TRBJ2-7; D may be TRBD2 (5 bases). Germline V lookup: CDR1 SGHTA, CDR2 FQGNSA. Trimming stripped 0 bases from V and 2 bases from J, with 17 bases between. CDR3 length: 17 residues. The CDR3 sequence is CASSLALSLEGAYEQYF. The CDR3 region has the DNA TGTGCCAGCAGCTTAGCACTTTCTCTCGAGGGCGCCTACGAGCAGTACTTC.

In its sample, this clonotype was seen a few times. CDR3 DNA: TGTGCCAGCAGCGTAGCTTCGATAGCGGGGGACACAGATACGCAGTATTTT. This codes for CASSVASIAGDTDTQYF. The chain has TRBV9 and TRBJ2-3, with 9 bases fitting TRBD2. The germline V gene encodes CDR1 SGDLS and CDR2 YYNGEE. This CDR3 region has 17 residues. Germline trimming cut 0 bases from V and 2 bases from J; bases unmatched to any gene: 7.

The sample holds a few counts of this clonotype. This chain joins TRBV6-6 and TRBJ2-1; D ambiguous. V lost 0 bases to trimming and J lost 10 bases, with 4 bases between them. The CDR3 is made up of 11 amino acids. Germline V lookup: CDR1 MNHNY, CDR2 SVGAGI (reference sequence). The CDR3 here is CASSYSREQFF. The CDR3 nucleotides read TGTGCCAGCAGTTACTCAAGGGAGCAGTTCTTC.

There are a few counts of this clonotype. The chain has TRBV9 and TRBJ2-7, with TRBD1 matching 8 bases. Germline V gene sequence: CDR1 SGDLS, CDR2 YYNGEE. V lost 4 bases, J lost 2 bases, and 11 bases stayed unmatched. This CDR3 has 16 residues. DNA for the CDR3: TGTGCCAGCAGCCCCTTCCCAGGGGGCGAAACCTACGAGCAGTACTTC. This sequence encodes CASSPFPGGETYEQYF.

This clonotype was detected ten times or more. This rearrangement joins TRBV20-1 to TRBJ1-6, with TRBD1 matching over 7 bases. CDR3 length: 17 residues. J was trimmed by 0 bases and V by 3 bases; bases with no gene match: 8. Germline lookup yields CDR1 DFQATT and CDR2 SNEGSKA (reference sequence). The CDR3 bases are TGCAGTGCTAGGGCGACAGGGATCAGCTCCTATAATTCACCCCTCCACTTT. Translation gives CSARATGISSYNSPLHF.

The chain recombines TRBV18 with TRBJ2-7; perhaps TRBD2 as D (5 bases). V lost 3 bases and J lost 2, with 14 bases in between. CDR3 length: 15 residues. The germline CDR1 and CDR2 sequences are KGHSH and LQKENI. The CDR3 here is CASSPRTVSTYEQYF. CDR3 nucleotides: TGTGCCAGCTCACCCCGGACTGTATCTACCTACGAGCAGTACTTC.